The 10 T cell receptor beta chains given below trace back to one sample, sequenced in a study of T cells after yellow fever vaccination. Each CDR3 protein is one row after TCRdb ran MiXCR on the 5' RACE reads. Altogether roughly 500,000 distinct CDR3 sequences are present, under 25% being singletons, with the ten largest covering roughly an eighth. Sequencing was performed on PBMCs, taken 15 days after the yellow fever booster vaccination. Source of these receptors: a man younger than 40 who received the YFV17D yellow fever vaccine.

J is TRBJ2-4 and V is TRBV7-2, with D possibly called TRBD1 or TRBD2 (5 bases each). CDR1 and CDR2 (germline): SGHTA, FQGNSA. Trimming left V 4 bases short and J 7 bases short, with 14 bases between. The CDR3 runs 14 residues. This chain's CDR3 is CASSSGGITNIQYF. Written as DNA, the CDR3 is TGTGCCAGCAGCTCTGGGGGTATAACGAACATTCAGTACTTC.

The chain couples TRBV2 to TRBJ2-1; D may correspond to TRBD1 or TRBD2 (5 bases each). Germline values: CDR1 SNHLY, CDR2 FYNNEI. V lost 7 bases to trimming and J lost 0 bases, with 13 bases between them. This CDR3 comprises 15 residues. CDR3 in DNA: TGTGCCAGCAACCGGGACGGTAGCTCCTACAATGAGCAGTTCTTC. It specifies CASNRDGSSYNEQFF.

The chain combines TRBV6-2 or TRBV6-3 with TRBJ2-1, with unresolved D. V was cut by 5 bases and J by 2 bases, with 16 bases left in between. The CDR3 contains 16 residues. The germline V gene encodes CDR1 MNHEY and CDR2 SVGEGT. This CDR3 is CASSHRESGPYNEQFF. Here the CDR3 DNA reads TGTGCCAGCAGTCACCGAGAGTCAGGCCCCTACAATGAGCAGTTCTTC.

V and J are TRBV7-2 and TRBJ2-7; 7 bases are a match to TRBD2. This CDR3 comprises 13 residues. J gave up 7 bases and V 3 bases, and 6 bases lay outside the gene matches. CDR1 and CDR2 from the germline V gene are SGHTA and FQGNSA. The CDR3, as DNA: TGTGCCAGCAGCTTGGGGGGGACGTGGGAGCAGTACTTC. It yields the protein CASSLGGTWEQYF. Using reference TRBV7-2 and TRBJ2-7 for the parts outside the CDR3, the full variable domain is GAGVSQSPSNKVTEKGKDVELRCDPISGHTALYWYRQSLGQGLEFLIYFQGNSAPDKSGLPSDRFSAERTGGSVSTLTIQRTQQEDSAVYLCASSLGGTWEQYFGPGTRLTVT.

The genes are TRBV20-1 and TRBJ2-7; either TRBD1 or TRBD2 may supply D (6 bases each). The V gene's germline CDR1 is DFQATT and CDR2 SNEGSKA (reference sequence). This CDR3 is built from 12 residues. The ends were cut back, 5 bases at V and 6 bases at J, with 14 bases in the middle. In DNA, the CDR3 is TGCAGTGCTCTCCGGGGGCCTTCCGAGCAGTACTTC. Encoded protein: CSALRGPSEQYF.

This chain links TRBV6-2 or TRBV6-3 with TRBJ2-1; unclear D gene. The germline V and J ends were trimmed by 1 base and 6 bases, with 4 bases remaining between them. Germline values: CDR1 MNHEY, CDR2 SVGEGT. The CDR3 is made up of 12 amino acids. This chain's CDR3 is CASSYLANEQFF. The CDR3 DNA follows: TGTGCCAGCAGTTACTTAGCCAATGAGCAGTTCTTC.

The chain combines TRBV3-1 with TRBJ2-5, with TRBD2 matching 8 bases. J lost 6 bases, V lost 0 bases, and 9 bases had no gene match. The germline V gene encodes CDR1 LGHDT and CDR2 YNNKEL (reference sequence). This CDR3 is 16 amino acids long. The CDR3 sequence: CASSQDRAGVLKTQYF. The CDR3 region has the DNA TGTGCCAGCAGCCAAGATAGAGCGGGAGTTCTCAAGACCCAGTACTTC.

This clonotype was counted a few times. The J gene is TRBJ2-1, the V gene TRBV18; perhaps TRBD2 as D (6 bases). The CDR3 covers 15 residues. CDR1 is KGHSH, CDR2 LQKENI, per germline. Trimming pared 1 base from V and 6 bases from J, leaving 13 bases between. CDR3 in amino acids: CASSPQAGPVNEQFF. CDR3 coding DNA: TGTGCCAGCTCACCACAGGCGGGACCCGTCAATGAGCAGTTCTTC.

This clonotype was recorded a few times. This chain joins TRBV20-1 and TRBJ1-2; D is unclear. Germline-derived CDR1 and CDR2 are DFQATT and SNEGSKA (reference sequence). This CDR3 has 12 amino acids. Trimming removed 2 bases at V and 4 bases at J, with 8 bases between. CDR3 bases: TGCAGTGCTAGAAACATTTTCTATGGCTACACCTTC. It specifies CSARNIFYGYTF.

The DNA of the CDR3 is TGTGCCAGCTGCGAGAAACCCAATGAGCAGTTCTTC. Translation: CASCEKPNEQFF. The chain links TRBV12-3 or TRBV12-4 to TRBJ2-1; unclear D gene. The CDR3 spans 12 residues. Trimming removed 8 bases at V and 6 bases at J, with 11 bases between.